This TCR beta chain was identified in a study of blood T cells in healthy people across ages. The length of the CDR3 is 16 residues. In germline, CDR1 is SNHLY, CDR2 FYNNEI. V gave up 5 bases and J gave up 2 bases, with 19 bases separating them. A sample-barcoded 5' primer and a J-beta primer mix were used in a second PCR of about 7 to 12 cycles. TCRdb used MiXCR to reprocess the 5' RACE reads, holding one entry per CDR3 protein. Here the sample spans 1 million to 1.2 million distinct CDR3 sequences, under 40% being singletons. Input material: blood. The chain carries TRBV2 and TRBJ2-7; the D gene could be TRBD1 or TRBD2 (5 bases each). This clonotype was sampled from a young man in good health. CDR3 sequence: CASSPHGGTLTYEQYF. The CDR3 DNA reads TGTGCCAGCAGTCCTCACGGTGGGACGCTGACCTACGAGCAGTACTTC.